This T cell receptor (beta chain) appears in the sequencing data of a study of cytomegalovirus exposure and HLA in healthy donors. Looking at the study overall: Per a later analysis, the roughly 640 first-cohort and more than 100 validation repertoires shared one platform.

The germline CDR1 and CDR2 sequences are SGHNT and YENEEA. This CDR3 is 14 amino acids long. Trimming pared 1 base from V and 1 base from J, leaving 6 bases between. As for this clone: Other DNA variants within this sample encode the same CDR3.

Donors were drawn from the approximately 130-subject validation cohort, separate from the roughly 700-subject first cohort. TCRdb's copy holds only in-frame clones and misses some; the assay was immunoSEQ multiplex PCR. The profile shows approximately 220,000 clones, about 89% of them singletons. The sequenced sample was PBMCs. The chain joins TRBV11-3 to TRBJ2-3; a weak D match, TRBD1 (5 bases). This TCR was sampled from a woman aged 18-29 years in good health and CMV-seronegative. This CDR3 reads CASSLARGTDTQYF. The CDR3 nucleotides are TGTGCCAGCAGCTTAGCCAGGGGCACAGATACGCAGTATTTT.